This T cell receptor (beta chain) was found in a study of cytomegalovirus exposure and HLA in healthy donors. This clone has a handful of counts. The PCR employed 60 Vbeta primers together with 13 Jbeta primers. Assay used: immunoSEQ multiplex PCR; TCRdb lists only in-frame clones, some missing. The sample consists of 90,000 to 110,000 clones, roughly 12% of them appearing once. V trimming: 2 bases; J trimming: 0 bases; junction bases outside the gene matches: 6. The CDR3 has 16 residues. Germline values: CDR1 SGHKS, CDR2 YYEKEE (reference sequence). The receptor was derived from a middle-aged man in good health and CMV-seropositive. The sample consisted of PBMCs. This sequence joins TRBV5-5 and TRBJ2-7; 9 bases map to TRBD1. Here the CDR3 DNA reads TGTGCCAGCAGCTTCCTGGGGACAGGGATCTCCTACGAGCAGTACTTC. It specifies CASSFLGTGISYEQYF.